This T cell receptor beta chain was profiled in a study of shared clonotypes between healthy human individuals (dated by TCRdb to the early 2020s). Study-level background: The cohort included a few men and two women between 18 and 49 years of age. For each donor, CD4 naive and CD4 memory were each given three plates, CD8 naive was given two plates, and CD8 memory was given one plate. Blood TCR repertoires of about five healthy adults were deeply sequenced to estimate repertoire size and the extent of clonotype sharing between individuals. Libraries were prepared and TCR repertoires were sequenced by different laboratories using diverse techniques, in order to increase sequencing depth and limit assay-specific biases. Leukapheresis yielded between about 0.94 and 8.9 billion PBMCs per donor.

Using the deep immunoSEQ assay, TCR CDR3 regions were amplified from genomic DNA by multiplex PCR. For each cell subset, the extracted genomic DNA was distributed evenly across all wells of several immunoSEQ 96-well plates, and each plate served as one replicate. For sorted subsets, about 210 ng of genomic DNA, equivalent to 25,000 to 35,000 T cell genomes, went into each replicate PCR. Purified libraries were measured with a Qubit 3.0 fluorometer, size-checked on a Bioanalyzer 2100, and measured again with the KAPA Library Quantification kit. Each immunoSEQ 96-well plate was sequenced on its own single-read 150-cycle Illumina NextSeq 550 flow cell. The published analysis was carried out like this. Because the immunoSEQ output included only junctional sequences and no quality scores, the filtering could not be the same as the filtering used for full-length reads. Sequences were annotated with PyIR, a Python wrapper for IgBLAST v1.9, using IMGT germline references to assign V/J genes and CDR3. Reads were filtered out if the reads had weak V/J assignments (E-value above 1e-6), no CDR3, stop codons, out-of-frame junctions, or ambiguous translated residues. A V3J clonotype was defined by an identical inferred V gene, J gene, and CDR3 amino acid sequence. To compute the percentage overlap between repertoires, the number of shared unique clonotypes was divided by the size of the smaller repertoire. Richness of each repertoire was evaluated using RTK rarefaction, the Chao1 estimator, and Recon v2.1 estimates of unobserved clonotypes. OLGA was used to compute generation probabilities for all TCRbeta clonotypes that the gDNA method yielded from a few donors. Drawn from immuneACCESS, this table holds only the in-frame rearrangements with V and J called that TCRdb kept. Clones are partly lost; checked studies trace under half to an unresolved V gene and leave the rest unexplained. Clone size and the V and J calls come from that table; the DNA yielded D and trimming. This sample gives 500,000 to 550,000 clones in total; approximately 95% of them show up just once. The top ten constitute about 0.068% of the sample.

Of note for this clone: The target of this receptor is not known. It has no much larger one-base neighbor in the sample; base qualities were not kept.

The donors were healthy, HIV-negative adults with no recently reported acute infections or vaccinations. Every donor was a Caucasian adult residing in Nashville, Tennessee, USA. Magnetic negative selection was used to enrich CD4+ T cells, after which naive cells were positively selected on CD45RA and the negative fraction became the memory subset. Blood was obtained by leukapheresis, after which PBMCs were separated by Ficoll-Histopaque density gradient centrifugation and cryopreserved in liquid nitrogen vapor phase. Analytical flow cytometry was used to check the purity and quantity of every magnetically sorted T cell population. From each sorted fraction, genomic DNA was isolated and quantified by UV absorbance on a Nanodrop 2000c. On the study overall, not on this receptor specifically: Based on pairwise subsampling, the degree of clonotype sharing among donors was expected to be affected by sequencing depth. Even with the large sequencing depth, rarefaction of the sorted-subset datasets indicated that sequencing was incomplete. Because the study included only a small number of donors, the genetic and exposure-history diversity represented was limited. Compared with non-shared clonotypes, the clonotypes found in all four sorted-subset donors had higher generation probabilities. Sampling was restricted to blood, and TCR repertoires in tissue are likely to differ from TCR repertoires in blood. When several donors were compared, the shared fraction of clonotypes was roughly 5% for naive CD4, roughly 3.3% for naive CD8, about 2.5% for memory CD4, and 0.35% to 0.4% for memory CD8. Naive subsets generally had larger estimated clonotype richness than memory subsets.

Sequencing input: naive CD4+ T cells sorted from blood. The sample's cell subset or site, from its label and the paper: CD45RA+ positively selected. The receptor was isolated from a woman between 25 and 40 years old in good health.

The bases read TGTGCCAGCAGTTTTGGACAGGTGAAGTATACAGATACGCAGTATTTT. This sequence encodes CASSFGQVKYTDTQYF. The chain is assembled from TRBV28 and TRBJ2-3, with 7 bases matching TRBD1. Clipping removes 3 bases from V and 3 bases from J, with 9 as the unmatched junction base count. Counted from cysteine to phenylalanine, this CDR3 has 16 amino acids. CDR3 DNA only is kept here, 48 bases in frame from base 1. For CDR1 and CDR2, the germline V gene lists MDHEN and SYDVKM. Outside the CDR3, residues come from the reference TRBV28 and TRBJ2-3 proteins, so the full variable domain is: DVKVTQSSRYLVKRTGEKVFLECVQDMDHENMFWYRQDPGLGLRLIYFSYDVKMKEKGDIPEGYSVSREKKERFSLILESASTNQTSMYLCASSFGQVKYTDTQYFGPGTRLTVL.